These 24 T cell receptor beta chains were all obtained from the same sample, sequenced in a study of shared clonotypes between healthy human individuals. Generated by immunoSEQ multiplex PCR, the TCRdb table keeps only in-frame clones and is missing some. Among approximately 980,000 clones, approximately 80% were seen once, and the ten largest hold roughly 1.5%. The sample comprised memory CD4+ T cells sorted from blood. The subset was: CD45RA-negative fraction. These receptors were collected from a man between 18 and 29 years old in good health.

The gene calls are TRBV6-1 and TRBJ2-3; D may be TRBD1 (5 bases). The CDR3 sequence is 12 residues long. CDR1 is MNHNS and CDR2 is SASEGT in the germline V gene. Trimming cost V 6 bases and J 11 bases, with 15 bases left between them. The CDR3 sequence: CASSEDRRVQYF. In DNA, the CDR3 is TGTGCCAGCAGCGAGGATCGCAGGGTGCAGTATTTT.

V and J are TRBV5-8 and TRBJ1-5, with 7 bases matching TRBD1. The length of the CDR3 is 14 residues. Germline assignment: CDR1 SGHTS and CDR2 YDEGEE. Losses at the gene ends were 6 bases for V and 4 bases for J; bases not matched to a gene: 7. CDR3 DNA: TGTGCCAGCACCGACTTGACAGGGAATCAGCCCCAGCATTTT. It is translated as CASTDLTGNQPQHF.

The table lists this clone with a few counts. The V gene is TRBV5-1, the J gene TRBJ2-3; 8 positions agree with TRBD1. The CDR3 is made up of 14 amino acids. J gave up 4 bases and V 3 bases, and 4 bases lay outside the gene matches. Germline V lookup: CDR1 SGHRS, CDR2 YFSETQ. The CDR3 reads CASSSQGAADTQYF. CDR3 in DNA: TGCGCCAGCAGCTCGCAGGGGGCCGCAGATACGCAGTATTTT.

The chain employs TRBV28 and TRBJ1-2, with a possible D match to TRBD1 (6 bases). The CDR3 has 17 residues. Between the trimmed V and J ends, which lost 2 bases and 1 base, there was a span of 17 bases. Germline CDR1 reads MDHEN; CDR2 reads SYDVKM. The CDR3 spells CASSLRTASSFNYGYTF. The CDR3 nucleotides read TGTGCCAGCAGTTTAAGGACAGCTTCCTCTTTTAACTATGGCTACACCTTC.

This clone appeared a single time. The CDR3 DNA is TGTGCCTGGAGTGGGGGCTGGAGAGAGACCCAGTACTTC. Translation gives CAWSGGWRETQYF. V and J are TRBV30 and TRBJ2-5; tentatively, D is TRBD1 (5 bases). The V gene's germline CDR1 is GTSNPN and CDR2 SVGIG (reference sequence). V was shortened by 1 base and J by 4 bases, with 10 bases between the two germline ends. This CDR3 has 13 residues.

The DNA of the CDR3 is TGTGCCAGCAGCTTAGTAGCGGGGGGCGGTTCGGAGACCCAGTACTTC. This encodes CASSLVAGGGSETQYF. The chain couples TRBV7-9 to TRBJ2-5; 10 nucleotides align to TRBD2. The CDR3 contains 16 residues. V gave up 1 base and J gave up 5 bases; unmatched junction bases: 7. Germline V gene lookup returns CDR1 SEHNR and CDR2 FQNEAQ (reference sequence).

The V call is TRBV25-1, the J call TRBJ2-2, with 9 bases identical to TRBD1. The CDR3 totals 16 residues. Germline V CDR1 and CDR2: MGHDK, SYGVNS. Trimming cost V 4 bases and J 3 bases; bases outside gene matches: 6. The CDR3 here is CASSAKTGGYTGELFF. The CDR3 nucleotides are TGTGCCAGCAGTGCCAAGACAGGGGGGTACACCGGGGAGCTGTTTTTT.

The chain recombines TRBV6-1 with TRBJ1-1; tentative D call: TRBD1 (5 bases). This CDR3 has 13 amino acids. Germline V CDR1 and CDR2: MNHNS, SASEGT. V was clipped by 6 bases and J by 1 base, with 9 bases between them. The CDR3 DNA is TGTGCCAGCAGCGCTAGGGGGAACACTGAAGCTTTCTTT. Its protein is CASSARGNTEAFF.

This clone has more than one count but fewer than ten. The rearrangement joins TRBV5-1 to TRBJ2-3, with D unresolved. Germline V gene sequence: CDR1 SGHRS, CDR2 YFSETQ. Deletions cut 0 bases from V and 0 bases from J, with 14 bases between. CDR3 length: 17 amino acids. The CDR3 protein is CASSLARIYTSTDTQYF. CDR3 coding DNA: TGCGCCAGCAGCTTGGCCAGGATATACACTAGCACAGATACGCAGTATTTT.

This clone was counted at least ten times. CDR3 bases: TGTGCCAGCGGACCCCGTGGACAGGGGTATCAGCCCCAGCATTTT. It is translated as CASGPRGQGYQPQHF. This chain joins TRBV27 and TRBJ1-5, with TRBD1 matching 9 bases. With V trimmed by 8 bases and J by 5 bases, 10 bases remained unmatched. The CDR3 spans 15 residues. CDR1 and CDR2 (germline): MNHEY, SMNVEV (reference sequence).

The rearrangement uses TRBV5-4 and TRBJ2-3; possibly TRBD1 or TRBD2 for D (5 bases each). The CDR3 length is 14 residues. The V end lost 4 bases, the J end lost 5 bases, and 14 bases lay between the germline ends. Per germline, CDR1 SGHNT and CDR2 YYREEE (reference sequence). CDR3 residues: CASSGLQGGDTQYF. In DNA form, the CDR3 reads TGTGCCAGCAGCGGACTTCAGGGCGGAGATACGCAGTATTTT.

On this clone: Other DNA sequences in the sample encode the same CDR3. The gene calls are TRBV5-1 and TRBJ2-7, with 8 nucleotides matching TRBD1. CDR1 and CDR2 from the germline V gene are SGHRS and YFSETQ. V shed 4 bases and J 2 bases; nucleotides not matched to a gene: 5. The CDR3 is 14 amino acids. CDR3 in amino acids: CASSTGQVPYEQYF. DNA of the CDR3: TGCGCCAGCAGCACGGGACAGGTCCCCTACGAGCAGTACTTC. The variable domain in full, completed from reference TRBV5-1 and TRBJ2-7, reads KAGVTQTPRYLIKTRGQQVTLSCSPISGHRSVSWYQQTPGQGLQFLFEYFSETQRNKGNFPGRFSGRQFSNSRSEMNVSTLELGDSALYLCASSTGQVPYEQYFGPGTRLTVT.

This clone turned up a few times. In nucleotides, the CDR3 is TGTGCCAGCAGTGATGGACAGCGCACAGATACGCAGTATTTT. Translated: CASSDGQRTDTQYF. The chain has TRBV6-1 and TRBJ2-3; possible D gene TRBD1, 6 bases. The CDR3 has 14 residues. Germline CDR1 is MNHNS and CDR2 is SASEGT. The V end lost 3 bases, the J end lost 1 base, and 8 bases lay between the germline ends.

This chain links TRBV7-2 with TRBJ2-5; a weak D match, TRBD2 (6 bases). There are 14 residues in the CDR3. Germline assignment: CDR1 SGHTA and CDR2 FQGNSA. Between the trimmed V and J ends, which lost 5 bases and 5 bases, there was a span of 15 bases. The chain's CDR3 is CASSPMGGEETQYF. In DNA form, the CDR3 reads TGTGCCAGCAGCCCCATGGGGGGAGAGGAGACCCAGTACTTC.

The gene calls are TRBV5-1 and TRBJ1-6; D perhaps matches TRBD1 (5 bases). Per germline, CDR1 SGHRS and CDR2 YFSETQ. The CDR3 runs 14 residues. V lost 7 bases and J 6 bases, leaving 14 bases between the germline ends. The CDR3 loop is CASGQGFRNSPLHF. CDR3 nucleotide sequence: TGCGCCAGCGGTCAGGGCTTCCGTAATTCACCCCTCCACTTT.

This rearrangement joins TRBV28 to TRBJ1-1, with a weak D call TRBD1 (6 bases). The CDR3 has 13 residues. Germline CDR1 reads MDHEN; CDR2 reads SYDVKM. V lost 7 bases and J lost 6, with 15 bases in between. As DNA, the CDR3 is TGTGCCAGCACTCAGCTGGACAGCTCTGAAGCTTTCTTT. Residues: CASTQLDSSEAFF.

V is TRBV19 and J is TRBJ1-4, with D possibly TRBD1 on 6 matching bases. This CDR3 comprises 11 residues. Trimming stripped 4 bases from V and 13 bases from J, with 10 bases between. Germline V gene sequence: CDR1 LNHDA, CDR2 SQIVND (reference sequence). CDR3 residues: CASSTQGLLFF. CDR3 nucleotides: TGTGCCAGTAGTACTCAGGGGCTACTGTTTTTT.

This chain connects TRBV11-2 to TRBJ1-2, with a weak D call TRBD1 (5 bases). Per germline, CDR1 SGHAT and CDR2 FQNNGV. V was cut by 4 bases and J by 4 bases, with 10 bases left in between. CDR3 length: 13 residues. CDR3 DNA sequence: TGTGCCAGCAGCTCCACAGGAATCTATGGCTACACCTTC. Its protein product is CASSSTGIYGYTF.

The chain employs TRBV5-8 and TRBJ2-1; a possible D gene is TRBD2 (6 bases). Looked up from germline, CDR1 is SGHTS and CDR2 is YDEGEE. The CDR3 totals 13 residues. The V end lost 7 bases, the J end lost 3 bases, and 11 bases lay between the germline ends. The CDR3 DNA reads TGTGCCAGCTCGGGGGAGCGCTACAATGAGCAGTTCTTC. Amino acids: CASSGERYNEQFF.

The CDR3 DNA is TGTGCCAGCAGCTCATATGGGACAGGGGGCGTTATGGCGAGTCGGGAAAAACTGTTTTTT. It encodes CASSSYGTGGVMASREKLFF. The chain employs TRBV9 and TRBJ1-4; 12 nucleotides agree with TRBD1. The CDR3 has 20 residues. V gave up 4 bases and J gave up 8 bases; unmatched junction bases: 21. The V gene's germline CDR1 is SGDLS and CDR2 YYNGEE.

This clone was seen more than once but under ten times. In the same sample, other DNA sequences code for this CDR3. The J gene is TRBJ1-3, the V gene TRBV5-1, with D perhaps TRBD1 (6 bases). The germline CDR1 and CDR2 sequences are SGHRS and YFSETQ. V lost 3 bases and J 0 bases, leaving 10 bases between the germline ends. The CDR3 totals 15 residues. The CDR3: CASSSGQSSGNTIYF. The CDR3 region has the DNA TGCGCCAGCAGCTCCGGACAGAGCTCTGGAAACACCATATATTTT.

The chain carries TRBV5-1 and TRBJ1-3, with D unclear. V was pared by 5 bases and J by 4 bases, with 16 bases between. The CDR3 contains 15 residues. Germline V gives CDR1 SGHRS, CDR2 YFSETQ. CDR3 sequence (DNA): TGCGCCAGCAGTCCGGCGCTGGGATCCGGAAACACCATATATTTT. It specifies CASSPALGSGNTIYF.

With regard to this clone: This sample also contains other DNA sequences that code for the same CDR3. The CDR3 loop is CASSEQGPNTEAFF. The CDR3 DNA reads TGTGCCAGCAGTGAACAGGGGCCAAATACTGAAGCTTTCTTT. The chain combines TRBV2 with TRBJ1-1; a possible D gene is TRBD1 (6 bases). Trimming cost V 2 bases and J 5 bases, with 12 bases left between them. CDR1 SNHLY and CDR2 FYNNEI come from the germline V gene. CDR3 length: 14 residues.

This clone turned up a few times. The V gene is TRBV29-1, the J gene TRBJ1-5; no definite D call. The germline CDR1 and CDR2 sequences are SQVTM and ANQGSEA. The CDR3 consists of 14 residues. Trimming took 4 bases from V and 6 from J, leaving 16 bases between them. CDR3 bases: TGCAGCGTTGTGTCAACAGACCCACGTCAGCCCCAGCATTTT. It codes for CSVVSTDPRQPQHF.